One and the same sample provided the 6 T cell receptor beta chains below, sequenced in a study of yellow fever vaccine responses in identical twins. MiXCR, run by TCRdb on the RT-PCR reads, gives a single entry per CDR3 protein. The profile shows 500 to 800 distinct CDR3 sequences, about 88% of them singletons. This specimen was T cells from blood (PBMCs), unsorted or a sorted subset (not recorded which), taken before or after yellow fever vaccination (not recorded which). These receptors originate from a female donor who received the yellow fever vaccine.

The genes are TRBV7-3 and TRBJ2-1; a possible D gene is TRBD1 (5 bases). Germline V CDR1 and CDR2: SGHTA, FQGTGA. Deletions cut 4 bases from V and 5 bases from J, with 9 bases between. The CDR3 is made up of 13 amino acids. CDR3 in amino acids: CASSSDSHNEQFF. CDR3 bases: TGTGCCAGCAGCTCAGACAGTCACAATGAGCAGTTCTTC. Full variable domain (remainder filled in from reference TRBV7-3 and TRBJ2-1): GAGVSQTPSNKVTEKGKYVELRCDPISGHTALYWYRQSLGQGPEFLIYFQGTGAADDSGLPNDRFFAVRPEGSVSTLKIQRTERGDSAVYLCASSSDSHNEQFFGPGTRLTVL.

This clonotype was counted between two and nine times. The chain is built from TRBV6-2 or TRBV6-3 and TRBJ2-1, with TRBD1 identical over 7 bases. V lost 7 bases to trimming and J lost 1 base; unmatched junction nucleotides: 4. The CDR3 length is 14 residues. Germline values: CDR1 MNHEY, CDR2 SVGEGT. CDR3: CASNLQGSYNEQFF. The CDR3 DNA reads TGTGCCAGCAACCTACAGGGGTCCTACAATGAGCAGTTCTTC.

The chain carries TRBV4-2 and TRBJ2-7, with 7 bases aligning to TRBD1. Germline CDR1 is LGHNA and CDR2 is YNFKEQ. V lost 1 base to trimming and J lost 4 bases; unmatched junction nucleotides: 10. The CDR3 is 16 amino acids. The CDR3 coding sequence is TGTGCCAGCAGCCAAGCAGCAGGACAGGCGGGTTACGAGCAGTACTTC. This gives the protein CASSQAAGQAGYEQYF.

This clonotype was observed a single time. The chain couples TRBV10-1 to TRBJ1-5; no clear D. The CDR3 has 13 amino acids. Trimming cost V 0 bases and J 6 bases, with 6 bases left between them. Per germline, CDR1 WNHNN and CDR2 SYGVQD (reference sequence). In nucleotides, the CDR3 is TGCGCCAGCAGTGAGTCCGTGGGTCAGCCCCAGCATTTT. Its translation is CASSESVGQPQHF.

The table lists this clonotype with a few counts. The chain links TRBV5-6 to TRBJ1-2, with D uncertain. This CDR3 has 17 amino acids. Germline CDR1 is SGHDT and CDR2 is YYEEEE. V lost 4 bases and J 4 bases, leaving 23 bases between the germline ends. CDR3 sequence: CASSNERTRYNFYGYTF. CDR3 sequence (DNA): TGTGCCAGCAGCAACGAAAGGACCAGGTACAACTTCTATGGCTACACCTTC.

The CDR3 here is CASSPDRGGKTQYF. CDR3 in DNA: TGTGCCAGCTCACCGGACAGGGGTGGAAAGACCCAGTACTTC. The chain recombines TRBV18 with TRBJ2-5, with 9 bases fitting TRBD1. The germline gives CDR1 KGHSH, CDR2 LQKENI. V was pared by 3 bases and J by 6 bases, with 5 bases of the junction left unmatched. The CDR3 loop spans 14 amino acids.